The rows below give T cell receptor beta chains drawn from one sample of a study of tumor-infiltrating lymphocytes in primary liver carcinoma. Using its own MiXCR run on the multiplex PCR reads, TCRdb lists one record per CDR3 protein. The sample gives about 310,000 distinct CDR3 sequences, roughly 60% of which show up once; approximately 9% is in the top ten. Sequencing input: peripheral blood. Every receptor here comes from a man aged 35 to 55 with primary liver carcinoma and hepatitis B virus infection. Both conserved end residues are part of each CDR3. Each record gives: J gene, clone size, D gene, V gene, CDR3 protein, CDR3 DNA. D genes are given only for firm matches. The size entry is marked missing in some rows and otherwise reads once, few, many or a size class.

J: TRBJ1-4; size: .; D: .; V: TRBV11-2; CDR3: CAISKAPGGTNEKLYF; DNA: TGTGCCATCAGTAAGGCTCCAGGAGGAACAAATGAAAAACTGTATTTT
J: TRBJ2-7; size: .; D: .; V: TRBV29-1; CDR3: CSLKGSYEQYF; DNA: TGCAGCCTTAAAGGATCCTACGAGCAGTACTTC
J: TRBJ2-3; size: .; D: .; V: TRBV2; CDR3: CASQGMGTDTQYF; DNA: TGTGCCAGCCAGGGTATGGGCACAGATACGCAGTATTTT
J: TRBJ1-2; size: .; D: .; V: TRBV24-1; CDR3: CATSPTPERRVRTNYGYTF; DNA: TGTGCCACCAGTCCAACCCCGGAGCGAAGGGTCCGAACTAACTATGGCTACACCTTC
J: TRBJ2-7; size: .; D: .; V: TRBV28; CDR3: CTSSLDFVIHEQYF; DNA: TGTACCAGCAGTCTGGACTTCGTCATCCACGAGCAGTACTTC
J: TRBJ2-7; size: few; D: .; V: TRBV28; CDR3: CASSSTREQYF; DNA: TGTGCCAGCAGCTCCACACGGGAGCAGTACTTC
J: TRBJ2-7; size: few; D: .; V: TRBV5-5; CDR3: CASSLELASYEQYF; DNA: TGTGCCAGCAGCTTGGAACTAGCCTCCTACGAGCAGTACTTC
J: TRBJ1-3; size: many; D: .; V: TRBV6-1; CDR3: CASTQGHVSSGNTIYF; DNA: TGTGCCAGCACTCAGGGACACGTAAGCTCTGGAAACACCATATATTTT
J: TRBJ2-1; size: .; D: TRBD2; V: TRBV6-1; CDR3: CASNEIRGLAGPGEQFF; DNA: TGTGCCAGCAATGAAATTCGGGGACTAGCGGGGCCCGGGGAGCAGTTCTTC
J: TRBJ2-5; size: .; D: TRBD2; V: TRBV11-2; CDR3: CAGSLEGTSGQETQYF; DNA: TGTGCCGGCAGCTTAGAGGGGACTAGCGGGCAAGAGACCCAGTATTTC
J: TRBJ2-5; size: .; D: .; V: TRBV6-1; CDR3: CASSARDKGLQETQHF; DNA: TGTGCCAGCAGTGCCCGGGACAAGGGGTTGCAAGAGACCCAGCACTTC
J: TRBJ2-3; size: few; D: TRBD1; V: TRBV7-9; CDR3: CASSAGTGVSDTQYF; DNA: TGTGCCAGCAGTGCCGGGACAGGGGTTTCCGATACGCAGTATTTT
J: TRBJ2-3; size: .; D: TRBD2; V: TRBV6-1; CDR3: CASSEHIAGVVDTQYF; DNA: TGTGCCAGCAGTGAACATATAGCGGGAGTTGTAGATACGCAGTATTTT
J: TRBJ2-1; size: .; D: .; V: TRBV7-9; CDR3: CASSENSYNEQFF; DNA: TGTGCCAGCAGCGAGAACAGTTACAATGAGCAGTTCTTC
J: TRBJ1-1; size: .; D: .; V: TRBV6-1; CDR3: CASSQGMVLSAFF; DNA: TGTGCCAGCAGCCAGGGTATGGTTCTCTCAGCTTTCTTT
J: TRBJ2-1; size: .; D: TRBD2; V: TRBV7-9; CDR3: CASRKVAGVNLDEQFF; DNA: TGTGCCAGCAGAAAAGTAGCGGGAGTCAATCTTGATGAGCAGTTCTTC
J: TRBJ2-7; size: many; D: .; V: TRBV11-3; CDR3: CASSLAGAGDEQYF; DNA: TGTGCCAGCAGCTTAGCGGGGGCTGGAGACGAGCAGTACTTC
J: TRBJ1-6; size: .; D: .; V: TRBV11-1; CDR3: CANSLLQERVSPLHF; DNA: TGTGCCAACAGCTTACTCCAGGAGAGAGTCTCACCCCTCCACTTT
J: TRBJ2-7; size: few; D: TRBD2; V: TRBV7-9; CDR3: CASSSVTSGIPYEQYF; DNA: TGTGCCAGCAGCTCCGTGACTAGCGGGATTCCCTACGAGCAGTACTTC
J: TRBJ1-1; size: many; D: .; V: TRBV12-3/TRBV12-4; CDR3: CASSWGNTEAFF; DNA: TGTGCCAGCAGTTGGGGGAACACTGAAGCTTTCTTT
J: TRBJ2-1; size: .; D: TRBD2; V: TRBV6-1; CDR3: CTSSGGVSSYNEQFF; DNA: TGTACCAGCAGTGGGGGGGTGAGCTCCTACAATGAGCAGTTCTTC
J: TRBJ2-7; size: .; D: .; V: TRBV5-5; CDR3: CASSSNSDWEQYF; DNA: TGTGCCAGCAGCTCCAACTCAGACTGGGAGCAGTACTTC
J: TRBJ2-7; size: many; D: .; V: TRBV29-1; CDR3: CSVGGSAEQYF; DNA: TGCAGCGTTGGAGGTTCGGCCGAGCAGTACTTC
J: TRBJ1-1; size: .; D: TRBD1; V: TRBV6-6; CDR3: CASNSDYPGQAMAFF; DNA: TGTGCCAGCAATAGCGACTACCCGGGACAGGCGATGGCTTTCTTT
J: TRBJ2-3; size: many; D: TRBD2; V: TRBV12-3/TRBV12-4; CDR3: CASSPGGAGVDTQYF; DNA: TGTGCCAGCAGCCCGGGGGGAGCGGGAGTGGATACGCAGTATTTT
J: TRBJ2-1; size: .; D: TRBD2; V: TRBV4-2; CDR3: CASSPLMGGNERFF; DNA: TGTGCCAGCAGCCCACTAATGGGAGGGAATGAGCGGTTCTTC
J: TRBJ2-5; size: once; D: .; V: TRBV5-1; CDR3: CASSLVPTQQEAQYF; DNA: TGCGCCAGCAGCTTGGTGCCGACCCAACAAGAGGCCCAGTACTTT
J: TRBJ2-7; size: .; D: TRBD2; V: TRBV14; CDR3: CVSNRRTSGAYEQYF; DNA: TGTGTCAGCAACCGCAGGACTAGCGGTGCCTACGAGCAGTACTTC
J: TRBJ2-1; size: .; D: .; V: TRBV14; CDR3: CASSQGDGRRLLNNEQFF; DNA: TGTGCCAGCAGCCAAGGGGACGGGAGAAGACTACTAAACAATGAGCAGTTCTTC
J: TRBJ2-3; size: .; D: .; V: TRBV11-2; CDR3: CASSAQDLTDTQYF; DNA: TGTGCCAGCAGCGCCCAGGACCTCACTGATACGCAGTATTTT
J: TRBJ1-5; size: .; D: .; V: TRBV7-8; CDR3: CASSLVARAGNQPQHF; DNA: TGTGCGAGCAGCTTAGTGGCTCGGGCAGGAAATCAGCCCCAGCATTTT
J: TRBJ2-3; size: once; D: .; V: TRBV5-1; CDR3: CASSLWDPASTDTQYF; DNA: TGCGCCAGCAGCTTGTGGGACCCAGCCAGCACAGATACGCAGTACTTT
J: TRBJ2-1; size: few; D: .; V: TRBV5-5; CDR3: CASSLGTGPYGEQFF; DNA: TGTGCCAGCAGCTTGGGAACCGGCCCCTACGGTGAGCAGTTCTTC
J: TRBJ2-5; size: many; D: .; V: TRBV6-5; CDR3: CASSYGPPGEWTQYF; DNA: TGTGCCAGCAGTTACGGTCCCCCAGGGGAATGGACCCAGTACTTC
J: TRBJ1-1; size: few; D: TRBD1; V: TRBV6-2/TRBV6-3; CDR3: CASRAGGWDTEAFF; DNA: TGTGCCAGCAGAGCAGGGGGCTGGGACACTGAAGCTTTCTTT
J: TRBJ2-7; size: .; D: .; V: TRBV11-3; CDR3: CASSLDHGGEQYF; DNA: TGTGCCAGCAGCCTAGATCACGGCGGAGAGCAGTACTTC
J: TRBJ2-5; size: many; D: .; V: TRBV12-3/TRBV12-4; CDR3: CASSFVSGIQETQYF; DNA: TGTGCCAGCAGTTTTGTGTCGGGAATCCAAGAGACCCAGTACTTC
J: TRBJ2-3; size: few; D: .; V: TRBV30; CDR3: CAWSSGPGTDTQYF; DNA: TGTGCCTGGAGTTCAGGACCTGGCACTGATACGCAGTATTTT
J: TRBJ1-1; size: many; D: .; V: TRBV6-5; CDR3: CASSYSGLQGKIGTEAFF; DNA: TGTGCCAGCAGTTACTCGGGACTTCAGGGGAAGATTGGCACTGAAGCTTTCTTT
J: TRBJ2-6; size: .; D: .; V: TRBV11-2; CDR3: CASSSTSGGTGANVLAF; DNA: TGTGCCAGCAGCTCGACGAGTGGGGGAACTGGGGCCAACGTCCTGGCTTTC
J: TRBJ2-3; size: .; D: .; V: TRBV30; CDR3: CAWTPPFGTHTDTQYF; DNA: TGTGCCTGGACACCACCGTTCGGGACCCACACAGATACGCAGTATTTT
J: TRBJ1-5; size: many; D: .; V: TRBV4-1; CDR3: CASSLGRGYSNQPQHF; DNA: TGCGCCAGCAGCCTCGGCCGGGGTTATAGCAATCAGCCCCAGCATTTT
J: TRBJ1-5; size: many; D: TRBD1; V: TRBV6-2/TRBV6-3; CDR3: CASSNRDSVNQPQHF; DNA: TGTGCCAGCAGTAACCGGGACAGTGTCAATCAGCCCCAGCATTTT
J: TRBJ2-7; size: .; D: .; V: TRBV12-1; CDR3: CASSAIPQQREHSYEQYF; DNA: TGTGCCAGCAGCGCCATCCCCCAGCAGCGGGAGCACTCCTACGAGCAGTACTTC
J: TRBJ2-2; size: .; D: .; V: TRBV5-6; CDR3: CASSLVGFANTGELFF; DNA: TGTGCCAGCAGCTTGGTAGGTTTCGCGAACACCGGGGAGCTGTTTTTT
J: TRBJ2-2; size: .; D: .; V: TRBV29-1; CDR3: CSVVPDRIRNTGELFF; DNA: TGCAGCGTTGTCCCTGACAGAATTAGGAACACCGGGGAGCTGTTTTTT
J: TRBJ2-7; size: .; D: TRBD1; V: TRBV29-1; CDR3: CSVGQGDYGQYF; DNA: TGCAGCGTTGGACAGGGAGACTACGGACAGTACTTC
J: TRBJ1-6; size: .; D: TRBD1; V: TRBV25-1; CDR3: CASSVTGQGRNSPLHF; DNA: TGTGCCAGCAGTGTAACGGGACAGGGACGAAATTCACCCCTCCACTTT
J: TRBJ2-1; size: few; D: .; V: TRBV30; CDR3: CAWRGDPKLNEQFF; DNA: TGTGCCTGGAGGGGGGACCCAAAGCTAAATGAGCAGTTCTTC